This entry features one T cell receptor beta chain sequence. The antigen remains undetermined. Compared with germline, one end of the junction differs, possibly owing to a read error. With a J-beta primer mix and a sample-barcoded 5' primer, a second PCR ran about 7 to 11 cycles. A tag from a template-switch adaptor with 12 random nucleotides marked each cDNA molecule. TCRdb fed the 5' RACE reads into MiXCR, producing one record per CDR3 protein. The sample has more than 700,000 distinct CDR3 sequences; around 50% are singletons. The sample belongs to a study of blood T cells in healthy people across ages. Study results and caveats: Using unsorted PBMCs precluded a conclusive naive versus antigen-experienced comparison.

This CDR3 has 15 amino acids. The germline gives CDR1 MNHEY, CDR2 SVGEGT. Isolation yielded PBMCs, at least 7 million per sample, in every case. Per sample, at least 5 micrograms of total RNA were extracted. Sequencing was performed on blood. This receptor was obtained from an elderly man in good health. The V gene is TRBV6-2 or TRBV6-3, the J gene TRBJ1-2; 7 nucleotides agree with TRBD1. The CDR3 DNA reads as TGTGCAAGCAGGGTACCTCGACAGGGAGGCCATGGCTACACCTTC. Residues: CASRVPRQGGHGYTF.